This passage covers 29 T cell receptor beta chains from one sample sequenced in a study of pediatric ulcerative colitis. Only in-frame clones appear in the TCRdb table, and some are missing; sequencing was by immunoSEQ multiplex PCR. Of 4,500 to 5,500 clones in the sample, around 89% were seen once. The sequencing sample was made of blood. The origin of the receptors is a boy between 5 and 17 years old with mild ulcerative colitis.

V gene TRBV6-1 combines with J gene TRBJ1-5; D gene uncertain. CDR1 MNHNS and CDR2 SASEGT come from the germline V gene. This CDR3 has 14 residues. The germline V and J ends were trimmed by 2 bases and 5 bases, with 10 bases remaining between them. DNA of the CDR3: TGTGCCAGCAGTGAATCGGGAGCCTATCAGCCCCAGCATTTT. This sequence encodes CASSESGAYQPQHF.

The gene calls are TRBV28 and TRBJ2-7, with 9 bases that match TRBD1. The CDR3 spans 15 residues. CDR1 is MDHEN, CDR2 SYDVKM, per germline. V dropped 5 bases and J dropped 4; count of bases not matched to a gene: 9. The CDR3 nucleotides are TGTGCCAGCAGTAACGCCGGGACAGGGACGTACGAGCAGTACTTC. Encoded protein: CASSNAGTGTYEQYF.

The chain joins TRBV25-1 to TRBJ2-1, with D possibly TRBD2 on 5 matching bases. This CDR3 spans 18 amino acids. Germline lookup yields CDR1 MGHDK and CDR2 SYGVNS. Trimming took 2 bases from V and 0 from J, leaving 17 bases between them. CDR3 region: CASSEAGSSYSSYNEQFF. The CDR3 DNA follows: TGTGCCAGCAGTGAAGCGGGCTCCAGCTACAGCTCCTACAATGAGCAGTTCTTC.

The rearrangement links TRBV7-9 to TRBJ1-5; D is unresolved. Trimming left V 0 bases short and J 10 bases short, with 10 bases between. The CDR3 covers 13 residues. The V gene's germline CDR1 is SEHNR and CDR2 FQNEAQ (reference sequence). As DNA, the CDR3 is TGTGCCAGCAGCTTAGCGGGGTCCGGTCCCCAGCATTTT. Amino acids: CASSLAGSGPQHF. The full variable domain, rest sourced from reference TRBV7-9 and TRBJ1-5, is DTGVSQNPRHKITKRGQNVTFRCDPISEHNRLYWYRQTLGQGPEFLTYFQNEAQLEKSRLLSDRFSAERPKGSFSTLEIQRTEQGDSAMYLCASSLAGSGPQHFGDGTRLSIL.

The chain employs TRBV4-1 and TRBJ2-1, with D possibly being TRBD1 or TRBD2 (5 bases each). Deletions cut 0 bases from V and 9 bases from J, with 18 bases between. The CDR3 covers 16 residues. Germline V CDR1 and CDR2: MGHRA, YSYEKL. CDR3 residues: CASSQERGPGRTEQFF. The CDR3, as DNA: TGCGCCAGCAGCCAAGAAAGGGGCCCGGGGCGCACTGAGCAGTTCTTC.

This rearrangement joins TRBV10-1 to TRBJ2-3; D possibly corresponds to TRBD1 (7 bases). Germline V gene data show CDR1 as WNHNN and CDR2 as SYGVQD (reference sequence). This CDR3 contains 13 residues. The germline V and J ends were trimmed by 10 bases and 7 bases, with 18 bases remaining between them. CDR3 sequence: CATQEGASYTQYF. The CDR3 DNA reads as TGCGCCACACAGGAGGGGGCTTCTTATACGCAGTATTTT.

This clone was seen more than once but under ten times. The V call is TRBV6-1, the J call TRBJ2-7; no clear D. The germline V gene encodes CDR1 MNHNS and CDR2 SASEGT. Trimming left V 1 base short and J 5 bases short, with 6 bases between. The CDR3 is made up of 12 amino acids. The CDR3 sequence: CASSEVPHEQYF. The CDR3 DNA reads as TGTGCCAGCAGTGAAGTCCCACACGAGCAGTACTTC.

The V call is TRBV27, the J call TRBJ2-1, with TRBD2 matching over 8 bases. Germline V gene lookup returns CDR1 MNHEY and CDR2 SMNVEV (reference sequence). The V segment lost 5 bases and the J segment 5 bases; nucleotides outside the gene matches: 5. The CDR3 has 14 amino acids. The chain's CDR3 is CASSLSGTHNEQFF. Here the CDR3 DNA reads TGTGCCAGCAGTCTTAGCGGGACCCACAATGAGCAGTTCTTC.

This clone was seen a few times. V and J are TRBV4-2 and TRBJ1-2, with D perhaps matching TRBD1 (6 bases). Trimming took off 0 bases at V and 8 bases at J, with 19 bases between the two ends. The germline CDR1 and CDR2 sequences are LGHNA and YNFKEQ. The CDR3 spans 16 residues. The CDR3 sequence is CASSQEVGARGGGYTF. As DNA, the CDR3 is TGTGCCAGCAGCCAAGAAGTGGGCGCCAGGGGAGGGGGCTACACCTTC.

The V and J genes are TRBV5-4 and TRBJ2-3; 8 positions agree with TRBD2. The ends lost 1 base at V and 0 bases at J; junction bases unmatched: 1. Germline V gene sequence: CDR1 SGHNT, CDR2 YYREEE (reference sequence). The CDR3 loop spans 15 amino acids. In DNA form, the CDR3 reads TGTGCCAGCAGCTTGACTAGCGGTAGCACAGATACGCAGTATTTT. It encodes CASSLTSGSTDTQYF.

V and J are TRBV28 and TRBJ1-1; D uncertain. The CDR3 is made up of 15 amino acids. Deletions cut 5 bases from V and 1 base from J, with 14 bases between. Germline V lookup: CDR1 MDHEN, CDR2 SYDVKM. CDR3 nucleotide sequence: TGTGCCAGCAGTGATTGGACCCGTTCGAACACTGAAGCTTTCTTT. The encoded protein is CASSDWTRSNTEAFF.

This clone was observed a few times. This chain uses TRBV7-3 with TRBJ1-3; D call uncertain. V shed 5 bases and J shed 15 bases, with 11 bases lying between them. The CDR3 spans 10 residues. Germline V gene sequence: CDR1 SGHTA, CDR2 FQGTGA. CDR3 DNA: TGTGCCAGCAGCCGCGGCACCGGATATTTT. It codes for CASSRGTGYF.

This chain connects TRBV2 to TRBJ1-5, with TRBD1 identical over 10 bases. With V trimmed by 6 bases and J by 6 bases, 5 bases remained unmatched. Germline CDR1 SNHLY, CDR2 FYNNEI. The CDR3 loop spans 14 amino acids. CDR3 in DNA: TGTGCCAGCAGCGGACAGGGGGGGGCTCAGCCCCAGCATTTT. It is translated as CASSGQGGAQPQHF.

This chain connects TRBV27 to TRBJ2-7, with D possibly TRBD1 on 6 matching bases. The CDR3 contains 15 residues. V was shortened by 3 bases and J by 4 bases, with 16 bases between the two germline ends. The germline gives CDR1 MNHEY, CDR2 SMNVEV (reference sequence). CDR3 nucleotides: TGTGCCAGCAGTTTGGGTGGGGACACCCTGTACGAGCAGTACTTC. Translating gives CASSLGGDTLYEQYF.

The rearrangement joins TRBV9 to TRBJ1-2; no definite D call. V lost 0 bases and J 4 bases, leaving 4 bases between the germline ends. The CDR3 totals 12 residues. Germline CDR1 and CDR2: SGDLS and YYNGEE. The CDR3 DNA sequence: TGTGCCAGCAGCGTAGACATCTATGGCTACACCTTC. This sequence encodes CASSVDIYGYTF.

The V gene is TRBV5-1, the J gene TRBJ2-1; TRBD1 matches at 8 bases. This CDR3 region has 17 residues. Germline V gene data show CDR1 as SGHRS and CDR2 as YFSETQ. V lost 4 bases and J lost 7; bases outside the gene matches: 16. The CDR3 region has the DNA TGCGCCAGCAGCATTTTACAGCAGGGGGCCCCCGGGAATGAGCAGTTCTTC. This codes for CASSILQQGAPGNEQFF.

The chain is built from TRBV5-4 and TRBJ2-1; TRBD1 aligns across 8 bases. V lost 4 bases and J lost 7; bases outside the gene matches: 7. CDR1 is SGHNT and CDR2 is YYREEE in the germline V gene (reference sequence). The CDR3 is 14 amino acids. As DNA, the CDR3 is TGTGCCAGCAGCGACAGACAGGGGTCGAATGAGCAGTTCTTC. This translates into CASSDRQGSNEQFF.

The chain is built from TRBV2 and TRBJ2-5; D might be TRBD1 or TRBD2, each matching 5 bases. The last part of the DNA fits TRBJ2-7 better; the J call may be wrong. CDR1 is SNHLY and CDR2 is FYNNEI in the germline V gene. The CDR3 extends over 14 amino acids. CDR3 amino acids: CASSDVGGGDEQYF. In DNA form, the CDR3 reads TGTGCCAGCAGTGACGTAGGTGGGGGAGACGAGCAGTACTTC.

This chain joins TRBV5-6 and TRBJ1-4; unclear D gene. Trimming removed 3 bases at V and 4 bases at J, with 13 bases between. The length of the CDR3 is 15 residues. Germline CDR1 and CDR2: SGHDT and YYEEEE. The CDR3 coding sequence is TGTGCCAGCAGCTACCAGATCGGTGATAATGAAAAACTGTTTTTT. Translating it yields CASSYQIGDNEKLFF.

The chain carries TRBV19 and TRBJ2-3; 7 positions agree with TRBD2. The CDR3 spans 17 residues. With 4 bases clipped from V and 10 bases from J, the junction kept 20 bases outside the gene matches. Germline V CDR1 and CDR2: LNHDA, SQIVND (reference sequence). CDR3 region: CASSTLSREVPALAQYF. As DNA, the CDR3 is TGTGCCAGTAGTACCCTTTCACGGGAGGTTCCCGCCCTAGCGCAGTATTTT.

V usage is TRBV28 and J usage is TRBJ1-1; TRBD1 agrees at 7 bases. Looked up from germline, CDR1 is MDHEN and CDR2 is SYDVKM. The CDR3 loop spans 14 amino acids. The V gene end was trimmed by 5 bases and the J gene end by 5 bases; junction bases not matched to a gene: 8. The CDR3 DNA reads as TGTGCCAGCAGTCCCACGACAGGGTGGACTGAAGCTTTCTTT. Encoded protein: CASSPTTGWTEAFF.

This chain uses TRBV28 with TRBJ1-2; 9 bases agree with TRBD1. Per germline, CDR1 MDHEN and CDR2 SYDVKM. J gave up 1 base and V 7 bases, and 4 bases lay outside the gene matches. This CDR3 is built from 14 residues. CDR3: CASTPGQGNYGYTF. The CDR3 DNA is TGTGCCAGCACCCCGGGACAGGGTAACTATGGCTACACCTTC.

This sequence joins TRBV19 and TRBJ1-5; maybe TRBD1 (6 bases). Germline V CDR1 and CDR2: LNHDA, SQIVND (reference sequence). V gave up 4 bases and J gave up 0 bases, with 22 bases separating them. This CDR3 has 19 amino acids. The CDR3 here is CASSTDWGHPSNSNQPQHF. For the CDR3, the DNA is TGTGCCAGTAGTACCGACTGGGGGCACCCAAGTAATAGCAATCAGCCCCAGCATTTT. Drawing the rest from reference TRBV19 and TRBJ1-5, the complete variable domain is DGGITQSPKYLFRKEGQNVTLSCEQNLNHDAMYWYRQDPGQGLRLIYYSQIVNDFQKGDIAEGYSVSREKKESFPLTVTSAQKNPTAFYLCASSTDWGHPSNSNQPQHFGDGTRLSIL.

This clone occurred once. J is TRBJ2-6 and V is TRBV29-1; D is undetermined. The CDR3 is made up of 16 amino acids. Trimming cost V 4 bases and J 0 bases, with 13 bases left between them. Germline values: CDR1 SQVTM, CDR2 ANQGSEA. CDR3 nucleotides: TGCAGCGTTGCCCTAGGCAGAAACTCTGGGGCCAACGTCCTGACTTTC. Encoded protein: CSVALGRNSGANVLTF. The full variable domain, completed using reference TRBV29-1 and TRBJ2-6, is SAVISQKPSRDICQRGTSLTIQCQVDSQVTMMFWYRQQPGQSLTLIATANQGSEATYESGFVIDKFPISRPNLTFSTLTVSNMSPEDSSIYLCSVALGRNSGANVLTFGAGSRLTVL.

This chain links TRBV19 with TRBJ2-5; a weak D match, TRBD1 (5 bases). The V end lost 3 bases, the J end lost 4 bases, and 15 bases lay between the germline ends. The CDR3 contains 15 residues. The V gene's germline CDR1 is LNHDA and CDR2 SQIVND (reference sequence). CDR3 in amino acids: CASSIGASQGETQYF. DNA for the CDR3: TGTGCCAGTAGTATTGGGGCATCCCAGGGAGAGACCCAGTACTTC.

This chain uses TRBV21-1 with TRBJ2-1; the table assigns TRBD1, which was not confirmed against the DNA. TRBV21-1 has pseudogene status. The CDR3 spans 15 residues. CDR3 DNA sequence: TGTGCCAGCAGCAAACGCGACAGGGTTGCGGACGAGCAGTTCTTC. This encodes CASSKRDRVADEQFF.

This rearrangement joins TRBV10-2 to TRBJ1-1; D gene ambiguous. This CDR3 contains 17 residues. The germline V and J ends were trimmed by 4 bases and 10 bases, with 28 bases remaining between them. In germline, CDR1 is WSHSY, CDR2 SAAADI. The CDR3 nucleotides are TGCGCCAGCAGTGCTTCTTCGGGGATGGAAGGGAGCGATGTAGCTTTCTTT. Its translation: CASSASSGMEGSDVAFF.

The chain combines TRBV23-1 with TRBJ2-2, with D perhaps TRBD1 or TRBD2 (5 bases each). TRBV23-1 is an ORF; its function is uncertain. This CDR3 spans 18 amino acids. Trimming removed 4 bases from V and 0 bases from J, with 18 bases in between. The CDR3 protein is CASSLAGPRGANTGELFF. The DNA of the CDR3 is TGCGCCAGCAGTCTGGCAGGGCCTAGGGGAGCGAACACCGGGGAGCTGTTTTTT.

The chain is built from TRBV5-1 and TRBJ2-5; 7 bases align to TRBD1. Germline values: CDR1 SGHRS, CDR2 YFSETQ. The CDR3 runs 18 residues. The trim removed 6 bases at V and 4 bases at J, leaving 21 bases unmatched. CDR3 sequence reads: CASTPLGRVPAGGETQYF. CDR3 DNA sequence: TGCGCCAGCACCCCTCTGGGACGGGTTCCAGCAGGGGGAGAGACCCAGTACTTC.